The present entry profiles one T cell receptor (beta chain) with its context. Antigen unknown. This entry is derived from a study of T cell responses to AZD1222 COVID-19 vaccine. Using immunoSEQ multiplex PCR, the repertoire was profiled, and TCRdb retains in-frame clones only, with some absent. The table shows 120,000 to 150,000 clones, with 80% to 95% occurring only once. Study-level points and caveats: Two AZD1222 administrations were followed by greater Spike-specific TCR breadth and depth.

Germline assignment: CDR1 SGDLS and CDR2 YYNGEE. With 5 bases removed from V and 0 bases from J, the gap between germline ends came to 8 bases. The CDR3 is 13 amino acids. This chain joins TRBV9 and TRBJ1-2, with D perhaps TRBD1 (5 bases). The sample here was peripheral blood, taken on day 0 of MenACWY control vaccination. The TCR comes from an adult in good health. This CDR3 is CASRGVTNYGYTF. CDR3 sequence (DNA): TGTGCCAGCAGGGGGGTTACTAACTATGGCTACACCTTC.